This T cell receptor (beta chain) comes out of a study of cytomegalovirus exposure and HLA in healthy donors. Researchers ran the PCR with 60 Vbeta and 13 Jbeta primers. Repertoires were generated with immunoSEQ multiplex PCR, while TCRdb's copy carries only in-frame clones and drops some. The sample lists around 76,000 clones; 70% were seen once. This clone was observed a handful of times. J was trimmed by 5 bases and V by 5 bases; bases with no gene match: 7. The CDR3 extends over 14 amino acids. Germline CDR1 is LGHNA and CDR2 is YSLEER. This chain uses TRBV4-3 with TRBJ2-3; 7 positions match TRBD1. The source of this sequence is a woman between 50 and 59 years old in good health and CMV-seropositive. The sample consisted of PBMCs. The CDR3 bases are TGCGCCAGCAGCGTTGACAGGGTAGGAGATACGCAGTATTTT. Its protein is CASSVDRVGDTQYF.